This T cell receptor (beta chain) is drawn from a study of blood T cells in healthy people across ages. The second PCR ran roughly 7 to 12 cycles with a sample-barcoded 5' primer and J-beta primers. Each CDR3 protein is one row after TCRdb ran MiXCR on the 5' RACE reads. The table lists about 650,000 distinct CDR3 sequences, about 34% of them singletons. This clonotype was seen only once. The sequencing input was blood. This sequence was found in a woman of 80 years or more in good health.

CDR3 bases: TGCGCCAGCAGCTTAACGAAGACTAGCGGCCACTACAATGAGCAGTTCTTC. It is translated as CASSLTKTSGHYNEQFF. This rearrangement joins TRBV5-1 to TRBJ2-1; 9 nucleotides match TRBD2. The CDR3 consists of 17 residues. J lost 3 bases, V lost 2 bases, and 9 bases had no gene match. Germline lookup yields CDR1 SGHRS and CDR2 YFSETQ.